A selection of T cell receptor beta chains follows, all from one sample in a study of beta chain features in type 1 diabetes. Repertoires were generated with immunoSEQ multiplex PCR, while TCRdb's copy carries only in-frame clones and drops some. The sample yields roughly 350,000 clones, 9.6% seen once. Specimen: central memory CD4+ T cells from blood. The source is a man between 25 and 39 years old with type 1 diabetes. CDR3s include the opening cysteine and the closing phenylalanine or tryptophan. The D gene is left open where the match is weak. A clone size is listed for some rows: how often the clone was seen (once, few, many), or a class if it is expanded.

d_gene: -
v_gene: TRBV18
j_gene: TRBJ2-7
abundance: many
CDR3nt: TGTGCCAGCTCCCATAACCACGAGCAGTACTTC
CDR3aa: CASSHNHEQYF

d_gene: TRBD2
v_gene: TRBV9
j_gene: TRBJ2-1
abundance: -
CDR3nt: TGTGCCAGCAGCGTTACCGGGACTAGCGGGAGCGGTGAGCAGTTCTTC
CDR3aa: CASSVTGTSGSGEQFF

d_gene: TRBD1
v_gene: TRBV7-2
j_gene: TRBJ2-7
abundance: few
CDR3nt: TGTGCCAGCAGCCGTAGGACAGGGGGCGAGTACGAGCAGTACTTC
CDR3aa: CASSRRTGGEYEQYF

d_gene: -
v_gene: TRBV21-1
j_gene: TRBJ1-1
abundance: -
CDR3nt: TGTGCCAGCAGCGCCACCGGGACCAGAACTGAAGCTTTCTTT
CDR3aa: CASSATGTRTEAFF

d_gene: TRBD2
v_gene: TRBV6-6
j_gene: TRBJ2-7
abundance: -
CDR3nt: TGTGCCAGCACCCTCATGGGGCTAGCGGGAGCTGAGCAGTACTTC
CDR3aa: CASTLMGLAGAEQYF

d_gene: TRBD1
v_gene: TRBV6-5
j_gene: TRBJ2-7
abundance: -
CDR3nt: TGTGCCAGCAGGGGGACCGGGACAGGGGACTACGAGCAGTACTTC
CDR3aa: CASRGTGTGDYEQYF

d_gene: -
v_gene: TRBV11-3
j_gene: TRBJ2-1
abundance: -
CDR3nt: TGTGCCAGCAGCTCTCTTGTAGATGAGCAGTTCTTC
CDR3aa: CASSSLVDEQFF

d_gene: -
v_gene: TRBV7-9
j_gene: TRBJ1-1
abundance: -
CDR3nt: TGTGCCAGCAGCTTAGGAGGGCATGGCACTGAAGCTTTCTTT
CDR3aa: CASSLGGHGTEAFF

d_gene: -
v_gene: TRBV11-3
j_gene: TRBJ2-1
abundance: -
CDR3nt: TGTGCCAGCAGCTTAGGGAGTTTGAGTAATGAGCAGTTCTTC
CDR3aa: CASSLGSLSNEQFF

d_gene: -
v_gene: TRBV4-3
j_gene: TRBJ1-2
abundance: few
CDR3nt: TGCGCCAGCAGCCAAGTAGTGGGGATTGGTGGCTACACCTTC
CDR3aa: CASSQVVGIGGYTF

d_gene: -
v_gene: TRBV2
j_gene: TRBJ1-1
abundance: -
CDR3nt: TGTGCCAGCAGTTTGAACAGAGACACTGAAGCTTTCTTT
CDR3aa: CASSLNRDTEAFF

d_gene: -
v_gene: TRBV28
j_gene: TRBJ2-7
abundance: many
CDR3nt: TGTGCCAGCAGTCACCAGACGGATTCCTACGAGCAGTACTTC
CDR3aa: CASSHQTDSYEQYF

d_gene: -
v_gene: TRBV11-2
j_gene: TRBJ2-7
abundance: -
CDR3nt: TGTGCCAGCAGCTTAGAGGGCCGAGGAGGAGTAGCCTACGAGCAGTACTTC
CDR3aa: CASSLEGRGGVAYEQYF

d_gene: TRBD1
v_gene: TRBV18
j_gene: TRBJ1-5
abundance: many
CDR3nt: TGTGCCAGCTCAACCGGGACAGGTGTCAATCAGCCCCAGCATTTT
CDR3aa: CASSTGTGVNQPQHF

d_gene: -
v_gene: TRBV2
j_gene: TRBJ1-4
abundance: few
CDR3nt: TGTGCCAGCAGGGGCAGGGTGTTTGAAAAACTGTTTTTT
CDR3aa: CASRGRVFEKLFF

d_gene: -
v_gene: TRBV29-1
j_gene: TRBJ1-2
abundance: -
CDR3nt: TGCAGCGTTGAAGAATCCGGGACGGGTGGCTATGGCTACACCTTC
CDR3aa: CSVEESGTGGYGYTF

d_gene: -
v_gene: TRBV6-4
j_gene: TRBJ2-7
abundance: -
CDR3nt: TGTGCCAGCAGTGGGCCCGACTACGAGCAGTACTTC
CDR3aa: CASSGPDYEQYF

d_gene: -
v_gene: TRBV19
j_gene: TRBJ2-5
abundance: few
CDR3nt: TGTGCCAGTAGTAGCACAGGATTGGTCGAGACCCAGTACTTC
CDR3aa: CASSSTGLVETQYF

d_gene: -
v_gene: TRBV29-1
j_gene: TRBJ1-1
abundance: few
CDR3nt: TGCAGCGTTGGGGGGTCCTCCACGTCGGGCAGGGGATTCACTGAAGCTTTCTTT
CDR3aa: CSVGGSSTSGRGFTEAFF

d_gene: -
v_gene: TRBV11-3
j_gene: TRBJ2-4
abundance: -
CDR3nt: TGTGCCAGCAGCTTAGGAGAGGGTGACATTCAGTACTTC
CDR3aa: CASSLGEGDIQYF

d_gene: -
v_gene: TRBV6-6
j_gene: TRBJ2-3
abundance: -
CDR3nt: TGTGCCAGCAGCCGGGGGACGCTCACAGATACGCAGTATTTT
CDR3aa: CASSRGTLTDTQYF

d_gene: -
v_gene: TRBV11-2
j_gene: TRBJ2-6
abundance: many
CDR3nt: TGTGCCAGCAGCTTCCGGGACAGGGCCAACGTCCTGACTTTC
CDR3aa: CASSFRDRANVLTF

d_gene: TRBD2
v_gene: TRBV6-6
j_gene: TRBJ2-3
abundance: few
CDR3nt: TGTGCCACTAGTACTAGCGGGATCGGTACGCAGTATTTT
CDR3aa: CATSTSGIGTQYF

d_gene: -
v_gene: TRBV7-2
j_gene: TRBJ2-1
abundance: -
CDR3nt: TGTGCCAGCACGATGATTCTAGCCGGAGTGGAGCAGTTCTTC
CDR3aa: CASTMILAGVEQFF

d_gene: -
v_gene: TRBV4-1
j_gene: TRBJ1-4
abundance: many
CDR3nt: TGCGCCAGCAGCCAAGATCAACTCGAAAAACTGTTTTTT
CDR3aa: CASSQDQLEKLFF

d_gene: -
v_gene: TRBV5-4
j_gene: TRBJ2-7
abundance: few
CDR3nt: TGTGCCAGCAGCAGGACAGCTGCTGACGAGCAGTACTTC
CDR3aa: CASSRTAADEQYF

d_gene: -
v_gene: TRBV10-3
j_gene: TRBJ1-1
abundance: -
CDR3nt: TGTGCCATCAGTGGGGCAGGGGAAGCTTTCTTT
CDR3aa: CAISGAGEAFF

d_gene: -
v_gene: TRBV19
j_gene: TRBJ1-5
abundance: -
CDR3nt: TGTGCCAGTAGTATAATCCCTGCCAGTTCCAATCAGCCCCAGCATTTT
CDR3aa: CASSIIPASSNQPQHF

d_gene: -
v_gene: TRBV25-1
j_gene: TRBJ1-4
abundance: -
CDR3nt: TGTGCCAGTTCCCAGCCAACTAATGAAAAACTGTTTTTT
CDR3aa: CASSQPTNEKLFF

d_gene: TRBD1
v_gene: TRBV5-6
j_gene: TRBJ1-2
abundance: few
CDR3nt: TGTGCCAGCAGCTTCGGACAGGCGTTGGGTGGCTACACCTTC
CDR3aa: CASSFGQALGGYTF

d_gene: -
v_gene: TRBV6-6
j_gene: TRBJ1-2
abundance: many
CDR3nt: TGTGCCAGCAGGCAGGACACCTGGTATGGCTACACCTTC
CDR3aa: CASRQDTWYGYTF

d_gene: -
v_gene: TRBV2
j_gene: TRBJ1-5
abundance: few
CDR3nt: TGTGCCAGCCACAGGGTTCCCAATCAGCCCCAGCATTTT
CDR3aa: CASHRVPNQPQHF

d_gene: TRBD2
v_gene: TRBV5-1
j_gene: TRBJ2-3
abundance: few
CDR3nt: TGCGCCAGCAGCTCGTCACCTACTAGCGGAGATACGCAGTATTTT
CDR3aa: CASSSSPTSGDTQYF

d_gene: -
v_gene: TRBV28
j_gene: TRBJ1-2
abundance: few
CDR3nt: TGTGCCAGCAGTACGTTCTGGGTATATGGCTACACCTTC
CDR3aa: CASSTFWVYGYTF

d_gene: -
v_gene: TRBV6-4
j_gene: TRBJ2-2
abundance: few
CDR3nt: TGTGCCAGCAGTTCACAGGGTCTTGTGCCCGGGGAGCTGTTTTTT
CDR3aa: CASSSQGLVPGELFF

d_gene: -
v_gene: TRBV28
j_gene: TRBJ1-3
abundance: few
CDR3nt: TGTGCCAGCAGTTTGATCGGGGCGGCTGGAAACACCATATATTTT
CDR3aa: CASSLIGAAGNTIYF

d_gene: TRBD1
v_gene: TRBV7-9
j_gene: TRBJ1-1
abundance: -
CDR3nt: TGTGCCAGCAGCGCCCTACAGGGGAGTAGCACTGAAGCTTTCTTT
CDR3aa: CASSALQGSSTEAFF

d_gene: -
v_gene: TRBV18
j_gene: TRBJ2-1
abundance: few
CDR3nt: TGTGCCAGCTCACCCTTCGGGAGTGGAGACAATGAGCAGTTCTTC
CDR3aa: CASSPFGSGDNEQFF

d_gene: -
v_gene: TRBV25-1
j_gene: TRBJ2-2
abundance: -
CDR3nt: TGTGCCAGCAGTGAATATCAGGGCTCGGGCACCGGGGAGCTGTTTTTT
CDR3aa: CASSEYQGSGTGELFF

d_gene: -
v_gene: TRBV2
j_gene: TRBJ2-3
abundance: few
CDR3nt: TGTGCCAGCAGGAGGGACGCAGATACGCAGTATTTT
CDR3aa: CASRRDADTQYF

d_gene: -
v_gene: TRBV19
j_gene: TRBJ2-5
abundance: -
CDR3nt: TGTGCCAGTAGTATTGGCGACCCCTGGTACCAAGAGACCCAGTACTTC
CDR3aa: CASSIGDPWYQETQYF

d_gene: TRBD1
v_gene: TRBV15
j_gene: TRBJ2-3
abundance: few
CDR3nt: TGTGCCACCAGCAGGGGGGGGACAGGGAGGCTTCGGGATACGCAGTATTTT
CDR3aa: CATSRGGTGRLRDTQYF

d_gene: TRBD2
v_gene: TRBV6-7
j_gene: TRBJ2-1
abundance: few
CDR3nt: TGTGCCAGCAGTTACAGGAGACTAGCGGGACGCAATGAGCAGTTCTTC
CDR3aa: CASSYRRLAGRNEQFF

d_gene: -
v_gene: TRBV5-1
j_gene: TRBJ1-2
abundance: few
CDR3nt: TGCGCCAGCAGCTTGGACGCGTATGGCTACACCTTC
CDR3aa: CASSLDAYGYTF

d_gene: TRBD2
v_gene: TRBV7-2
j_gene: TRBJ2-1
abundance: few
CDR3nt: TGTGCCAGCAGCTCCGGACTAGGGCACGGTGAGCAGTTCTTC
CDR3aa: CASSSGLGHGEQFF

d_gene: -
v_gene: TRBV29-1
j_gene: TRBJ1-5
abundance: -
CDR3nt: TGCAGCGTTGGGGCAGGGGATCAGCCCCAGCATTTT
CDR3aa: CSVGAGDQPQHF

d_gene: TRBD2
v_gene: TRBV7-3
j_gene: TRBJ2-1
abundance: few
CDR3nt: TGTGCCAGCAGCAAAGGGACTAGCGGGAGACTCAATGAGCAGTTCTTC
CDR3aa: CASSKGTSGRLNEQFF

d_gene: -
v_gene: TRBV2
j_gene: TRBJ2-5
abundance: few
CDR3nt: TGTGCCAGCGTTCTAGCACGAGGAGAGACCCAGTACTTC
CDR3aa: CASVLARGETQYF

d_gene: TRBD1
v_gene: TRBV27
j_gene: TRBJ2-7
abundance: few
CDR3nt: TGTGCCAGCAGTCCCCTGACAGGGAACGTTGACGAGCAGTACTTC
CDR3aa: CASSPLTGNVDEQYF